The clone carrying this T cell receptor beta chain turned up a few times. Germline V gene lookup returns CDR1 LNHDA and CDR2 SQIVND (reference sequence). This CDR3 spans 14 amino acids. The trim removed 8 bases at V and 1 base at J, leaving 6 bases unmatched. The data derive from a study of blood T cell repertoires in COVID-19. Produced via immunoSEQ multiplex PCR; TCRdb's table is partial and in-frame only. The repertoire holds about 230,000 clones, 85% to 90% seen once, with 15% in the top ten. Study members were between roughly 18 and 100 years old and lived in 20 to 30 US regions. Recovered status in Cohort 3 required two negative PCRs, clearance, or symptom resolution.

The chain carries TRBV19 and TRBJ2-7; TRBD1 matches 9 bases. The sequenced sample was PBMCs or T cells enriched from blood (not recorded which). The receptor's source is a young man who had recovered from COVID-19. The CDR3 reads CASAGQGGSYEQYF. The DNA of the CDR3 is TGTGCCAGTGCGGGACAGGGTGGATCCTACGAGCAGTACTTC.